What follows are 3 T cell receptor beta chains derived from one specimen sequenced in a study of Tregs in tolerant kidney transplant recipients. Produced via immunoSEQ multiplex PCR; TCRdb's table is partial and in-frame only. The sample comprises 90,000 or so clones, 80% to 95% of which are singletons, and about 1.5% rests with the top ten. The nonmyeloablative bone marrow transplants came from related graft donors, with transient mixed chimerism. The specimen was CD4+ T cells from blood (PBMCs), collected 12 months after the transplant. These receptors came from a human patient who received a combined kidney and bone marrow transplant. Among the T cells, some may be from the graft donor.

The rearrangement uses TRBV14 and TRBJ1-1; D is undetermined. Deletions cut 2 bases from V and 7 bases from J, with 5 bases between. Per the germline V gene, CDR1 is SGHDN and CDR2 is FVKESK. The CDR3 spans 11 residues. The CDR3, as DNA: TGTGCCAGCAGCCAACGGGGTGAAGCTTTCTTT. Encoded protein: CASSQRGEAFF. Complete variable domain (other parts from reference TRBV14 and TRBJ1-1): EAGVTQFPSHSVIEKGQTVTLRCDPISGHDNLYWYRRVMGKEIKFLLHFVKESKQDESGMPNNRFLAERTGGTYSTLKVQPAELEDSGVYFCASSQRGEAFFGQGTRLTVV.

The chain joins TRBV28 to TRBJ1-2; no clear D gene. Germline-derived CDR1 and CDR2 are MDHEN and SYDVKM. This CDR3 has 16 amino acids. The ends were cut back, 4 bases at V and 7 bases at J, with 22 bases in the middle. The CDR3 DNA reads TGTGCCAGCAGTTCTACTCCCGGATCTGCAACGGGTGGCTACACCTTC. Translating gives CASSSTPGSATGGYTF.

V usage is TRBV29-1 and J usage is TRBJ1-2, with 8 bases identical to TRBD1. With V trimmed by 6 bases and J by 8 bases, 2 bases remained unmatched. CDR1 is SQVTM and CDR2 is ANQGSEA in the germline V gene. The CDR3 contains 10 residues. CDR3 sequence: CSVRGLGYTF. DNA for the CDR3: TGCAGCGTCAGGGGGCTGGGCTACACCTTC.